This TCR beta chain was sequenced in a study of prognosis after radiotherapy for stage I lung cancer. With two-round multiplex PCR, TCR beta CDR3 sequences were amplified from genomic DNA. Amplification during the initial PCR round employed primers specific to each TRBV and TRBJ gene. TCRdb passed the multiplex PCR reads through MiXCR, listing each CDR3 protein once. The sample lists some 11,000 distinct CDR3 sequences; around 55% were seen once. Germline V gene sequence: CDR1 KGHDR, CDR2 SFDVKD. The CDR3 is 15 amino acids. V lost 6 bases and J lost 7; bases outside the gene matches: 8. This sequence originates from a donor aged 50 or older with non-small cell lung cancer. Sequenced here: PBMCs, sampled before or after stereotactic body radiation therapy (not recorded which). The chain is built from TRBV24-1 and TRBJ2-2; 9 positions match TRBD1. CDR3 nucleotides: TGTGCCACCAGTCCGACAGGGGGTAAAGGCGGGGAGCTGTTTTTT. This translates into CATSPTGGKGGELFF.